One sample yielded the 10 T cell receptor beta chains listed below, sequenced in a study of T-cell memory formation after mild COVID-19. MiXCR, run by TCRdb on the 5' RACE reads, gives a single entry per CDR3 protein. Counted here are roughly 450,000 distinct CDR3 sequences, over 15% occurring once; the ten biggest clones make up 9% to 15%. The sequenced sample consisted of PBMCs or a T cell subset sorted from them (not recorded which). The receptors here all came from an adult woman who had mild COVID-19 (a few samples of this study predate the infection). Cell type and time point are not known.

In its sample, this clonotype was seen a few times. Relative to the germline gene, one junction end is altered; a read error may explain this. The rearrangement uses TRBV20-1 and TRBJ2-5; perhaps D is TRBD1 or TRBD2 (5 bases each). Per germline, CDR1 DFQATT and CDR2 SNEGSKA (reference sequence). This CDR3 is 14 amino acids long. Written as DNA, the CDR3 is TGCAGTGCTGTGGCGGGTCTGGGGCAAGGGACCCAGTACTTC. The encoded protein is CSAVAGLGQGTQYF.

This chain joins TRBV9 and TRBJ1-1; D gene ambiguous. This CDR3 has 16 residues. Per the germline V gene, CDR1 is SGDLS and CDR2 is YYNGEE. Trimming took off 0 bases at V and 0 bases at J, with 12 bases between the two ends. The CDR3 sequence is CASSVVPSLMNTEAFF. The CDR3 DNA reads TGTGCCAGCAGCGTAGTCCCCAGCTTGATGAACACTGAAGCTTTCTTT.

The genes are TRBV20-1 and TRBJ1-2, with TRBD1 identical over 8 bases. This CDR3 region has 14 residues. J lost 4 bases, V lost 4 bases, and 8 bases had no gene match. Germline CDR1 DFQATT, CDR2 SNEGSKA (reference sequence). The CDR3 DNA reads as TGCAGTGCTAAGTATCGGACAGGGACCTATGGCTACACCTTC. It is translated as CSAKYRTGTYGYTF.

J is TRBJ2-2 and V is TRBV7-2, with 12 bases identical to TRBD1. The CDR3 length is 16 residues. Germline V lookup: CDR1 SGHTA, CDR2 FQGNSA. J gave up 10 bases and V 1 base, and 7 bases lay outside the gene matches. Here the CDR3 DNA reads TGTGCCAGCAGCTTAGACTCGGGGACAGGGGGCTTGGAGCTGTTTTTT. Protein sequence: CASSLDSGTGGLELFF.

This clonotype was seen a single time. J is TRBJ2-7 and V is TRBV3-1; TRBD1 matches 10 bases. Germline CDR1 LGHDT, CDR2 YNNKEL (reference sequence). The CDR3 has 15 amino acids. J gave up 7 bases and V 3 bases, and 9 bases lay outside the gene matches. The CDR3 loop reads CASSQGGDRGKEQYF. Written as DNA, the CDR3 is TGTGCCAGCAGCCAGGGAGGGGACAGGGGAAAGGAGCAGTACTTC.

This clonotype was seen more than once but under ten times. The rearrangement joins TRBV7-8 to TRBJ1-5; 7 bases are a match to TRBD1. V dropped 1 base and J dropped 5; count of bases not matched to a gene: 5. Germline CDR1 is SGHVS and CDR2 is FQNEAQ. CDR3 size: 15 residues. The CDR3 region is CASSLVEGAYQPQHF. In DNA form, the CDR3 reads TGTGCCAGCAGCTTAGTAGAGGGGGCCTATCAGCCCCAGCATTTT.

V and J are TRBV7-6 and TRBJ2-5; D is unresolved. The V gene's germline CDR1 is SGHVS and CDR2 FNYEAQ. V was shortened by 5 bases and J by 3 bases, with 10 bases between the two germline ends. The CDR3 covers 13 residues. For the CDR3, the DNA is TGTGCCAGCAGCCCCTACTTCGAAGAGACCCAGTACTTC. As protein: CASSPYFEETQYF. Full variable domain (outside the CDR3, taken from reference TRBV7-6 and TRBJ2-5): GAGVSQSPRYKVTKRGQDVALRCDPISGHVSLYWYRQALGQGPEFLTYFNYEAQQDKSGLPNDRFSAERPEGSISTLTIQRTEQRDSAMYRCASSPYFEETQYFGPGTRLLVL.

The sample holds a few counts of this clonotype. V usage is TRBV29-1 and J usage is TRBJ2-3, with 8 positions matching TRBD2. The junction had 14 bases not matched to a gene; V was cut back by 4 bases and J by 2 bases. The germline gives CDR1 SQVTM, CDR2 ANQGSEA. The CDR3 totals 17 residues. CDR3 region: CSVGEIWTSLLTDTQYF. The CDR3 coding sequence is TGCAGCGTTGGAGAAATCTGGACTAGCCTTCTCACAGATACGCAGTATTTT.

The rearrangement joins TRBV7-9 to TRBJ2-1, with 8 bases identical to TRBD1. Germline CDR1 is SEHNR and CDR2 is FQNEAQ (reference sequence). The CDR3 has 15 amino acids. Trimming cost V 4 bases and J 7 bases; bases outside gene matches: 9. CDR3 loop: CASSSYRGETNEQFF. The CDR3 DNA follows: TGTGCCAGCAGCTCTTACAGGGGGGAGACAAATGAGCAGTTCTTC.

V usage is TRBV2 and J usage is TRBJ2-2, with a possible D match to TRBD2 (7 bases). This CDR3 is 16 amino acids long. The ends were cut back, 6 bases at V and 4 bases at J, with 18 bases in the middle. Germline-derived CDR1 and CDR2 are SNHLY and FYNNEI. DNA of the CDR3: TGTGCCAGCAGATTGATGGGGGGGCGCGGCACCGGGGAGCTGTTTTTT. Its protein product is CASRLMGGRGTGELFF.